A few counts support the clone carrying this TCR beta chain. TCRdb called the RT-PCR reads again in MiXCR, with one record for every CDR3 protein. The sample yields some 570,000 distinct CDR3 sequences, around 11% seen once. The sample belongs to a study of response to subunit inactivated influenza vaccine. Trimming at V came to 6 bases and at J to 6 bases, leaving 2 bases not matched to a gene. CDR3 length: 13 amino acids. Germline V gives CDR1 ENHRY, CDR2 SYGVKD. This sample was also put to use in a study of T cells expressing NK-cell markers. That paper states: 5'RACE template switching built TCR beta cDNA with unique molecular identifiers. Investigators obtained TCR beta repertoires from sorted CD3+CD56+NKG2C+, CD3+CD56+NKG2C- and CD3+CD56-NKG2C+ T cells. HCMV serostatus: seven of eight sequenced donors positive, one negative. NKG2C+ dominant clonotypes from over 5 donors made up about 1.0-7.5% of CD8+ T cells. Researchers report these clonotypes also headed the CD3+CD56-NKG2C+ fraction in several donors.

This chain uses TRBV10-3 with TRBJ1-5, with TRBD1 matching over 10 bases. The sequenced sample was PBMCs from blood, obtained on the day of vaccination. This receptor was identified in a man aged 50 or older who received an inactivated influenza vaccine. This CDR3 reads CAIRDRGAQPQHF. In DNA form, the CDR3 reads TGTGCCATCAGGGACAGGGGGGCTCAGCCCCAGCATTTT.